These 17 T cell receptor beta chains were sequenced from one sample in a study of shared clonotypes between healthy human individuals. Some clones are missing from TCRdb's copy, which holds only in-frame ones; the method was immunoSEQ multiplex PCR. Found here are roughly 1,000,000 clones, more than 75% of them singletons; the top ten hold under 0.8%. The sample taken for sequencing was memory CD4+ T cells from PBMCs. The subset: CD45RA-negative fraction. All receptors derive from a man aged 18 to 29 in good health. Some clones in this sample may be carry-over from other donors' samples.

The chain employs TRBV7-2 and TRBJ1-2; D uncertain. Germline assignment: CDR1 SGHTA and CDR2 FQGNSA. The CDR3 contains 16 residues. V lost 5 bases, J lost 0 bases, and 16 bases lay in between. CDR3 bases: TGTGCCAGCAGCCAATCCCGACAATCTACTAACTATGGCTACACCTTC. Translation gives CASSQSRQSTNYGYTF.

CDR3 in DNA: TGTGCCAGCTTATACGGGACAGGGCAAAACACCGGGGAGCTGTTTTTT. This gives the protein CASLYGTGQNTGELFF. The chain combines TRBV28 with TRBJ2-2; TRBD1 agrees at 9 bases. Looked up from germline, CDR1 is MDHEN and CDR2 is SYDVKM. The J segment lost 2 bases and the V segment lost 8 bases, leaving 9 bases of the junction unmatched. The CDR3 totals 16 residues.

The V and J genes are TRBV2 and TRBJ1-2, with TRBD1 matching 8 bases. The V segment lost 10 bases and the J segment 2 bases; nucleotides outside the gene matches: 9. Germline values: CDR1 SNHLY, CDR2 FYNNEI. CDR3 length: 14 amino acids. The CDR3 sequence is CATLGQGANYGYTF. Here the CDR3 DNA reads TGTGCCACCCTGGGGCAGGGGGCCAACTATGGCTACACCTTC.

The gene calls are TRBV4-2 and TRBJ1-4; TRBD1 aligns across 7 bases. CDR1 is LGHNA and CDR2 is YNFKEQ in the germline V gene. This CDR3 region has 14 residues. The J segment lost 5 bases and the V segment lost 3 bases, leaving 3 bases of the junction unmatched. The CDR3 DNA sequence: TGTGCCAGCAGCCAGGGACAGCCCAATGAAAAACTGTTTTTT. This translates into CASSQGQPNEKLFF.

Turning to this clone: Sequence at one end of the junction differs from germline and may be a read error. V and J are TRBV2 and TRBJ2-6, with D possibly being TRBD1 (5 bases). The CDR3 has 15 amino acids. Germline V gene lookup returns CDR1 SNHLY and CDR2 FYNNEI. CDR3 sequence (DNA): TGTGCCAGCAGTGTTGCGACAGCTGGGCCCAACGTCCTGACTTTC. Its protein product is CASSVATAGPNVLTF.

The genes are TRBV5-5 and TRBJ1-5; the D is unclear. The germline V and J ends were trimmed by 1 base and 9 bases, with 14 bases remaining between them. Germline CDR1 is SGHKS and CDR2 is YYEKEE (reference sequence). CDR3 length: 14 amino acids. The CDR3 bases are TGTGCCAGCAGCTTGTTGACTTCTACGGGGCCCCAGCATTTT. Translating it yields CASSLLTSTGPQHF.

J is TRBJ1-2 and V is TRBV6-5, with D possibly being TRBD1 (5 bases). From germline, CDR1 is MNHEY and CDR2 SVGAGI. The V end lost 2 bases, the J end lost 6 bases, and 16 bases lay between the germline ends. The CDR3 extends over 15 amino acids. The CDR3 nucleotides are TGTGCCAGCAGTTACCAAGCGGCAGGGAAGGATGGCTACACCTTC. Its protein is CASSYQAAGKDGYTF.

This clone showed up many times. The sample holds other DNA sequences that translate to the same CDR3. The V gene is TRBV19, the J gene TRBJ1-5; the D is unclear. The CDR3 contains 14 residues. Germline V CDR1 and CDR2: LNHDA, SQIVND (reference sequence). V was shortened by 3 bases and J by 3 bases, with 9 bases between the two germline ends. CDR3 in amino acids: CASSIGRFNQPQHF. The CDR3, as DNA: TGTGCCAGTAGTATTGGACGGTTCAATCAGCCCCAGCATTTT.

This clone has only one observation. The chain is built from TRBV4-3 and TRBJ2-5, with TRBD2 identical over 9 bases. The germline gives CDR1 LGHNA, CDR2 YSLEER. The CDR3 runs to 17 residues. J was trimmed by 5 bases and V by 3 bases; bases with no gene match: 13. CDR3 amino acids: CASSHRGGTAGGETQYF. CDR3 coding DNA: TGCGCCAGCAGCCACAGGGGGGGCACCGCGGGAGGGGAGACCCAGTACTTC.

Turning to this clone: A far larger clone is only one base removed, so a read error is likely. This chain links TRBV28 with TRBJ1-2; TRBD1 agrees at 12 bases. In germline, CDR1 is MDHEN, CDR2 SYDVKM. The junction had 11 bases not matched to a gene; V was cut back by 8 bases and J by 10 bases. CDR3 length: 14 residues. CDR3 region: CASYGTGGGRDYTF. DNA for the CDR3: TGTGCCAGCTACGGGACAGGGGGCGGTAGGGACTACACCTTC.

The CDR3: CASSSHGDTEAFF. The CDR3 nucleotides are TGTGCCAGCAGCTCACACGGGGACACTGAAGCTTTCTTT. V and J are TRBV5-5 and TRBJ1-1; D unresolved. Germline CDR1 is SGHKS and CDR2 is YYEKEE (reference sequence). The CDR3 spans 13 residues. The V end was cut by 3 bases, the J end by 3 bases, with 9 bases between. The complete variable domain, with remaining parts taken from reference TRBV5-5 and TRBJ1-1, reads DAGVTQSPTHLIKTRGQQVTLRCSPISGHKSVSWYQQVLGQGPQFIFQYYEKEERGRGNFPDRFSARQFPNYSSELNVNALLLGDSALYLCASSSHGDTEAFFGQGTRLTVV.

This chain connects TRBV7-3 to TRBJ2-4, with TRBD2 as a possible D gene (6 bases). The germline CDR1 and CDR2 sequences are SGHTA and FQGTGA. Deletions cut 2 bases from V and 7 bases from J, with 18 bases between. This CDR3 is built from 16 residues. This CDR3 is CASSLGPPGAGNIQYF. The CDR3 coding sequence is TGTGCCAGCAGCTTAGGCCCCCCGGGAGCCGGGAACATTCAGTACTTC.

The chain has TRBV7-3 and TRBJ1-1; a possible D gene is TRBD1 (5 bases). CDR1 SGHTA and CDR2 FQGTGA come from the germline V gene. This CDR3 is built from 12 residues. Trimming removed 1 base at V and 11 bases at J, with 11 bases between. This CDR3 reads CASSLMGGVAFF. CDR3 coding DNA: TGTGCCAGCAGCTTAATGGGGGGTGTCGCTTTCTTT. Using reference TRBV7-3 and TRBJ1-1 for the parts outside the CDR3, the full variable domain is GAGVSQTPSNKVTEKGKYVELRCDPISGHTALYWYRQSLGQGPEFLIYFQGTGAADDSGLPNDRFFAVRPEGSVSTLKIQRTERGDSAVYLCASSLMGGVAFFGQGTRLTVV.

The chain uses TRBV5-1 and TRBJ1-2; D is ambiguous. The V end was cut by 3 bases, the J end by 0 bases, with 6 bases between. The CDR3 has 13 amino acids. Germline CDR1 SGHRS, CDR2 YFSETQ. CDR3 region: CASSSTPNYGYTF. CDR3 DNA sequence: TGCGCCAGCAGCTCGACACCTAACTATGGCTACACCTTC.

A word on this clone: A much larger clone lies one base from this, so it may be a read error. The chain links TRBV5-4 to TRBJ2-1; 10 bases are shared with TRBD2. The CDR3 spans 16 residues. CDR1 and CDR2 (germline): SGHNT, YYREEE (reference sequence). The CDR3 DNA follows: TGTGCCAGCAGCTTGGGGACTAGCGGATCCTACAATGGGCAGTTCTTC. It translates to CASSLGTSGSYNGQFF.

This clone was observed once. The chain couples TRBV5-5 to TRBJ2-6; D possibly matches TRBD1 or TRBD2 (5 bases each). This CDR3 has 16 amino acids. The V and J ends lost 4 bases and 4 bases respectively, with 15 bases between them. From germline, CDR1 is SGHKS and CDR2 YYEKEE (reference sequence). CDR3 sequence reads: CASSHAGTRGANVLTF. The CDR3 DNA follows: TGTGCCAGCAGCCATGCCGGGACCCGGGGGGCCAACGTCCTGACTTTC.

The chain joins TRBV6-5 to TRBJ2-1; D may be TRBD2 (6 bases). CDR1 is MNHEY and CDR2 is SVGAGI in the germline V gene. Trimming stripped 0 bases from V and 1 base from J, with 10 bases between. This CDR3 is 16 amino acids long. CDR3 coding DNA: TGTGCCAGCAGTTACTCCGGCGGGGATTCCTACAATGAGCAGTTCTTC. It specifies CASSYSGGDSYNEQFF.